This is a list of T cell receptor beta chains from one sample in a study of response to subunit inactivated influenza vaccine. Each CDR3 protein is one row after TCRdb ran MiXCR on the RT-PCR reads. The sample has under 550,000 distinct CDR3 sequences; under 8.5% are singletons. The material sequenced was PBMCs from blood, taken around 25 months after vaccination. All receptors derive from a man between 50 and 70 years old who received an inactivated influenza vaccine. CDR3s include the opening cysteine and the closing phenylalanine or tryptophan. A D gene is named only where the DNA matches it firmly. The listing skips clone size in some rows; elsewhere it reads once, few, many or a size class.

clone_size: many
d_call: NA
v_call: TRBV3-1
j_call: TRBJ2-7
cdr3_aa: CASSQAWGAYEQYF
cdr3_nt: TGTGCCAGCAGCCAAGCGTGGGGCGCCTACGAGCAGTACTTC

clone_size: few
d_call: TRBD1
v_call: TRBV24-1
j_call: TRBJ2-3
cdr3_aa: CATSDFGQGVTDTQYF
cdr3_nt: TGTGCCACCAGTGATTTTGGACAGGGAGTTACAGATACGCAGTATTTT

clone_size: few
d_call: NA
v_call: TRBV9
j_call: TRBJ2-3
cdr3_aa: CASSVDVISTDTQYF
cdr3_nt: TGTGCCAGCAGCGTAGACGTGATTAGCACAGATACGCAGTATTTT

clone_size: NA
d_call: NA
v_call: TRBV5-1
j_call: TRBJ2-7
cdr3_aa: CASSLFGGTSGPEQYF
cdr3_nt: TGCGCCAGCAGCTTGTTTGGCGGGACCTCGGGACCCGAGCAGTACTTC

clone_size: few
d_call: NA
v_call: TRBV20-1
j_call: TRBJ1-1
cdr3_aa: CSARGLPGKTEAFF
cdr3_nt: TGCAGTGCTAGAGGTCTCCCAGGGAAGACTGAAGCTTTCTTT

clone_size: few
d_call: NA
v_call: TRBV7-6
j_call: TRBJ2-2
cdr3_aa: CASSSFRGGELFF
cdr3_nt: TGTGCCAGCAGCTCGTTCAGGGGCGGGGAGCTGTTTTTT

clone_size: NA
d_call: NA
v_call: TRBV20-1
j_call: TRBJ2-3
cdr3_aa: CSATPTDRHGDTQYF
cdr3_nt: TGCAGTGCAACTCCAACAGACAGGCATGGGGATACGCAGTATTTT

clone_size: few
d_call: TRBD2
v_call: TRBV27
j_call: TRBJ2-5
cdr3_aa: CASLRRCLADRQETQYF
cdr3_nt: TGTGCCAGTCTCCGACGGTGTCTAGCGGATCGCCAAGAGACCCAGTACTTC

clone_size: NA
d_call: TRBD1
v_call: TRBV12-3/TRBV12-4
j_call: TRBJ1-1
cdr3_aa: CTCSLAIGQDFRDTEAFF
cdr3_nt: TGTACCTGCAGTTTAGCGATCGGACAGGATTTTAGGGACACTGAAGCTTTCTTT

clone_size: NA
d_call: NA
v_call: TRBV11-3
j_call: TRBJ2-1
cdr3_aa: CASSLGGNIYNEQFF
cdr3_nt: TGTGCCAGCAGCTTAGGCGGAAACATTTACAATGAGCAGTTCTTC

clone_size: few
d_call: TRBD2
v_call: TRBV9
j_call: TRBJ2-1
cdr3_aa: CASSVGASGPYNEQFF
cdr3_nt: TGTGCCAGCAGCGTAGGGGCTAGCGGGCCCTACAATGAGCAGTTCTTC

clone_size: NA
d_call: NA
v_call: TRBV12-3/TRBV12-4
j_call: TRBJ2-5
cdr3_aa: CASTPGGPRETQYF
cdr3_nt: TGTGCCAGCACCCCCGGGGGGCCCCGAGAGACCCAGTACTTC

clone_size: NA
d_call: NA
v_call: TRBV4-1
j_call: TRBJ2-7
cdr3_aa: CASSHGQGGSYEQYF
cdr3_nt: TGCGCCAGCAGCCATGGACAGGGAGGGAGCTACGAGCAGTACTTC

clone_size: NA
d_call: NA
v_call: TRBV5-1
j_call: TRBJ2-1
cdr3_aa: CASSLAAGLINEQFF
cdr3_nt: TGCGCCAGCAGCTTGGCCGCGGGGTTAATCAATGAGCAGTTCTTC

clone_size: many
d_call: TRBD1
v_call: TRBV10-3
j_call: TRBJ1-3
cdr3_aa: CAISESIGTGGIGNTIYF
cdr3_nt: TGTGCCATCAGTGAGTCGATTGGGACAGGGGGCATCGGAAACACCATATATTTT

clone_size: NA
d_call: TRBD2
v_call: TRBV10-3
j_call: TRBJ2-7
cdr3_aa: CAISVLAGDEQYF
cdr3_nt: TGTGCCATCAGTGTTCTAGCGGGAGATGAGCAGTACTTC

clone_size: few
d_call: NA
v_call: TRBV3-1
j_call: TRBJ1-2
cdr3_aa: CASSQRESVYGYTF
cdr3_nt: TGTGCCAGCAGCCAAAGGGAGTCTGTCTATGGCTACACCTTC

clone_size: few
d_call: TRBD2
v_call: TRBV7-2
j_call: TRBJ2-1
cdr3_aa: CASTPAGGGRYNEQFF
cdr3_nt: TGTGCCAGCACCCCAGCGGGCGGGGGTAGATACAATGAGCAGTTCTTC

clone_size: many
d_call: NA
v_call: TRBV2
j_call: TRBJ2-3
cdr3_aa: CASSDYSSTDTQYF
cdr3_nt: TGTGCCAGCAGTGATTACTCTAGCACAGATACGCAGTATTTT

clone_size: NA
d_call: NA
v_call: TRBV11-2
j_call: TRBJ2-3
cdr3_aa: CASCLGVADTQYF
cdr3_nt: TGTGCCAGCTGCTTAGGAGTCGCGGATACGCAGTATTTT

clone_size: few
d_call: TRBD2
v_call: TRBV9
j_call: TRBJ2-2
cdr3_aa: CASSVEGAGGVTGELFF
cdr3_nt: TGTGCCAGCAGCGTAGAAGGGGCGGGAGGGGTCACCGGGGAGCTGTTTTTT

clone_size: few
d_call: NA
v_call: TRBV5-4
j_call: TRBJ2-3
cdr3_aa: CASSPFTSTDTQYF
cdr3_nt: TGTGCCAGCAGCCCGTTCACCAGCACAGATACGCAGTATTTT

clone_size: NA
d_call: NA
v_call: TRBV2
j_call: TRBJ2-7
cdr3_aa: CASSDFFGGRGTYEQYF
cdr3_nt: TGTGCCAGCAGTGATTTCTTTGGGGGCAGGGGAACCTACGAGCAGTACTTC

clone_size: few
d_call: TRBD1
v_call: TRBV5-1
j_call: TRBJ2-7
cdr3_aa: CASSLGQGAFYEQYF
cdr3_nt: TGCGCCAGCAGCTTGGGACAGGGGGCCTTCTACGAGCAGTACTTC

clone_size: NA
d_call: TRBD2
v_call: TRBV7-4
j_call: TRBJ2-1
cdr3_aa: CASSRRTSGRPEGRNEQFF
cdr3_nt: TGTGCCAGCAGCCGGAGGACTAGCGGGAGGCCCGAGGGTAGGAATGAGCAGTTCTTC

clone_size: few
d_call: NA
v_call: TRBV12-3/TRBV12-4
j_call: TRBJ2-3
cdr3_aa: CASGVTDTQYF
cdr3_nt: TGTGCGTCGGGAGTAACAGATACGCAGTATTTT

clone_size: NA
d_call: NA
v_call: TRBV7-9
j_call: TRBJ1-6
cdr3_aa: CASSNERDSPLHF
cdr3_nt: TGTGCCAGCAGTAATGAGAGGGATTCACCCCTCCACTTT

clone_size: few
d_call: TRBD2
v_call: TRBV12-3/TRBV12-4
j_call: TRBJ2-2
cdr3_aa: CASSFVASGGRVTGELFF
cdr3_nt: TGTGCCAGCAGTTTCGTGGCTAGCGGGGGCCGGGTCACCGGGGAGCTGTTTTTT

clone_size: NA
d_call: NA
v_call: TRBV20-1
j_call: TRBJ1-5
cdr3_aa: CSARSWGPQHF
cdr3_nt: TGCAGTGCTAGGTCCTGGGGGCCCCAGCATTTT

clone_size: NA
d_call: TRBD1
v_call: TRBV28
j_call: TRBJ1-2
cdr3_aa: CASGSQTGFWGYTF
cdr3_nt: TGTGCCAGCGGGAGCCAGACAGGGTTCTGGGGCTACACCTTC

clone_size: NA
d_call: TRBD1
v_call: TRBV12-3/TRBV12-4
j_call: TRBJ1-5
cdr3_aa: CASRQGVGQPQHF
cdr3_nt: TGTGCCAGCAGGCAGGGGGTGGGTCAGCCCCAGCATTTT

clone_size: many
d_call: TRBD2
v_call: TRBV20-1
j_call: TRBJ2-7
cdr3_aa: CSARVPLAGGREQYF
cdr3_nt: TGCAGTGCTAGAGTTCCCCTAGCGGGAGGGCGCGAGCAGTACTTC

clone_size: NA
d_call: NA
v_call: TRBV28
j_call: TRBJ2-1
cdr3_aa: CASSLSEAGNEQFF
cdr3_nt: TGTGCCAGCAGTTTATCGGAGGCAGGGAATGAGCAGTTCTTC

clone_size: many
d_call: NA
v_call: TRBV24-1
j_call: TRBJ1-4
cdr3_aa: CATSDGPNEKLFF
cdr3_nt: TGTGCCACCAGTGATGGGCCTAATGAAAAACTGTTTTTT

clone_size: many
d_call: NA
v_call: TRBV20-1
j_call: TRBJ2-3
cdr3_aa: CSARDPTSDTQYF
cdr3_nt: TGCAGTGCTAGAGATCCTACCTCAGATACGCAGTATTTT

clone_size: NA
d_call: NA
v_call: TRBV5-5
j_call: TRBJ2-1
cdr3_aa: CASSVTSRHEQFF
cdr3_nt: TGTGCCAGCAGCGTTACTAGCAGGCATGAGCAGTTCTTC

clone_size: NA
d_call: NA
v_call: TRBV7-9
j_call: TRBJ2-7
cdr3_aa: CASSLVVSRLLLYEQYF
cdr3_nt: TGTGCCAGCAGCTTAGTAGTTAGCAGATTACTTCTCTACGAGCAGTACTTC

clone_size: few
d_call: NA
v_call: TRBV9
j_call: TRBJ2-2
cdr3_aa: CASSVWRERPGELFF
cdr3_nt: TGTGCCAGCAGCGTATGGAGGGAGAGACCCGGGGAGCTGTTTTTT

clone_size: NA
d_call: NA
v_call: TRBV5-5
j_call: TRBJ2-7
cdr3_aa: CASSTQVGVGYEQYF
cdr3_nt: TGTGCCAGCAGCACCCAGGTCGGGGTAGGATACGAGCAGTACTTC

clone_size: few
d_call: TRBD2
v_call: TRBV20-1
j_call: TRBJ2-7
cdr3_aa: CSARAPDRASGGNEQYF
cdr3_nt: TGCAGTGCTAGAGCCCCGGACCGGGCTAGCGGGGGTAACGAGCAGTACTTC

clone_size: many
d_call: NA
v_call: TRBV20-1
j_call: TRBJ2-7
cdr3_aa: CSARKRQEGSEQYF
cdr3_nt: TGCAGTGCTAGGAAACGACAGGAGGGCTCCGAGCAGTACTTC

clone_size: NA
d_call: TRBD1
v_call: TRBV5-6
j_call: TRBJ2-5
cdr3_aa: CASSQRQGPAETQYF
cdr3_nt: TGTGCCAGCAGCCAAAGACAGGGGCCTGCCGAGACCCAGTACTTC

clone_size: few
d_call: TRBD2
v_call: TRBV20-1
j_call: TRBJ2-3
cdr3_aa: CSASPLAGLTDTQYF
cdr3_nt: TGCAGTGCTAGTCCCCTAGCGGGACTCACAGATACGCAGTATTTT